These 13 T cell receptor beta chains came from one sample sequenced in a study of T-cell memory formation after mild COVID-19. TCRdb reprocessed the 5' RACE reads via MiXCR and lists one record per CDR3 protein. The data show around 420,000 distinct CDR3 sequences, with roughly 24% seen just once and around 9.5% held by the top ten. Sequencing input: PBMCs or a T cell subset sorted from them (not recorded which). The receptors were gathered from an adult woman who had mild COVID-19 (a few samples of this study predate the infection). Cell type and time point are not known.

This clonotype was recorded many times. This chain joins TRBV4-1 and TRBJ2-7; 8 bases agree with TRBD2. The CDR3 covers 15 residues. The J segment lost 4 bases and the V segment lost 0 bases, leaving 5 bases of the junction unmatched. Germline V CDR1 and CDR2: MGHRA, YSYEKL. The CDR3 sequence: CASSQDRLALYEQYF. As DNA, the CDR3 is TGCGCCAGCAGCCAAGATAGACTAGCGTTATACGAGCAGTACTTC.

This clonotype showed up many times. The rearrangement links TRBV6-6 to TRBJ2-2; no clear D gene. This CDR3 is built from 13 residues. CDR1 MNHNY and CDR2 SVGAGI come from the germline V gene (reference sequence). Trimming stripped 8 bases from V and 2 bases from J, with 9 bases between. CDR3 protein: CASSGPNTGELFF. The CDR3 DNA sequence: TGTGCCAGCTCCGGACCAAACACCGGGGAGCTGTTTTTT.

The chain recombines TRBV12-3 or TRBV12-4 with TRBJ2-3; 9 nucleotides align to TRBD1. The CDR3 loop spans 13 amino acids. J gave up 4 bases and V 4 bases, and 0 bases lay outside the gene matches. DNA for the CDR3: TGTGCCAGCAGTTACAGGGGGCCAGATACGCAGTATTTT. It specifies CASSYRGPDTQYF.

The rearrangement uses TRBV6-5 and TRBJ2-6, with D tentatively TRBD1 (5 bases). Germline CDR1 is MNHEY and CDR2 is SVGAGI. The length of the CDR3 is 15 residues. V shed 5 bases and J shed 2 bases, with 10 bases lying between them. This CDR3 is CASSRPRAGANVLTF. Here the CDR3 DNA reads TGTGCCAGCAGTCGCCCCAGGGCTGGGGCCAACGTCCTGACTTTC.

This clonotype was counted only a few times. The chain recombines TRBV5-6 with TRBJ2-1; D might be TRBD2 (6 bases). The CDR3 sequence is 14 residues long. Germline V gene sequence: CDR1 SGHDT, CDR2 YYEEEE. The V end was cut by 4 bases, the J end by 3 bases, with 11 bases between. The CDR3 loop is CASSQAGLYNEQFF. As DNA, the CDR3 is TGTGCCAGCAGCCAAGCGGGTCTCTACAATGAGCAGTTCTTC.

The gene calls are TRBV4-1 and TRBJ2-2, with a possible D match to TRBD1 (6 bases). CDR1 is MGHRA, CDR2 YSYEKL, per germline. The CDR3 length is 16 residues. Trimming left V 1 base short and J 3 bases short, with 12 bases between. CDR3: CASSQAEAGDTGELFF. CDR3 DNA sequence: TGCGCCAGCAGCCAAGCGGAAGCAGGGGACACCGGGGAGCTGTTTTTT.

This clonotype came up a few times. V and J are TRBV29-1 and TRBJ2-3; TRBD2 is a possible D gene (5 bases). V lost 1 base, J lost 0 bases, and 11 bases lay in between. The CDR3 extends over 15 amino acids. Germline V CDR1 and CDR2: SQVTM, ANQGSEA. CDR3 DNA sequence: TGCAGCGTTGAAGTTCCGGGAATAAGCACAGATACGCAGTATTTT. Translation: CSVEVPGISTDTQYF.

J is TRBJ1-2 and V is TRBV12-3 or TRBV12-4, with D tentatively TRBD1 (6 bases). The CDR3 spans 14 residues. Deletions cut 6 bases from V and 7 bases from J, with 18 bases between. In nucleotides, the CDR3 is TGTGCCAGCAGCTCACAGGGTGTAATGCGTGGCTACACCTTC. Its translation is CASSSQGVMRGYTF.

This clonotype was counted between two and nine times. The chain has TRBV15 and TRBJ2-7; 12 bases map to TRBD2. After removal of 1 base from V and 2 bases from J, the junction contained 3 bases not matched to a gene. Germline V gene data show CDR1 as LNHNV and CDR2 as YYDKDF (reference sequence). The CDR3 sequence is 16 residues long. CDR3 region: CATSRARTSGAYEQYF. CDR3 bases: TGTGCCACCAGCAGAGCAAGGACTAGCGGGGCCTACGAGCAGTACTTC.

The chain carries TRBV4-1 and TRBJ2-7, with 7 bases lining up with TRBD1. The CDR3 covers 15 residues. Germline CDR1 and CDR2: MGHRA and YSYEKL. The junction had 8 bases not matched to a gene; V was cut back by 3 bases and J by 3 bases. CDR3 nucleotides: TGCGCCAGCAGCCAGTTGGGGGACAGACTCTACGAGCAGTACTTC. This translates into CASSQLGDRLYEQYF.

The CDR3 reads CASSRDRPISIAKNIQYF. The DNA for the CDR3 is TGTGCCAGCAGCCGGGACAGGCCAATCTCGATAGCCAAAAACATTCAGTACTTC. The chain employs TRBV6-5 and TRBJ2-4; TRBD1 aligns across 8 bases. Germline loops: CDR1 MNHEY, CDR2 SVGAGI. J was trimmed by 0 bases and V by 6 bases; bases with no gene match: 13. The CDR3 is made up of 18 amino acids.

This chain links TRBV20-1 with TRBJ2-5; 10 nucleotides align to TRBD2. This CDR3 has 15 amino acids. CDR1 and CDR2 (germline): DFQATT, SNEGSKA (reference sequence). V lost 0 bases to trimming and J lost 5 bases; unmatched junction nucleotides: 6. CDR3 in DNA: TGCAGTGCTAGAGATTTGCTAGCGGGAGCGGAGACCCAGTACTTC. Encoded protein: CSARDLLAGAETQYF.

The chain has TRBV21-1 and TRBJ2-1; the table's D call, TRBD1, was not checked against the DNA. TRBV21-1 is flagged as a pseudogene. The CDR3 has 15 amino acids. The CDR3 sequence is CASSTSLGPLNEQFF. As DNA, the CDR3 is TGTGCCAGCAGCACCTCGTTGGGACCCCTAAATGAGCAGTTCTTC.